The rows below give T cell receptor beta chains drawn from one sample of a study of OX40 agonist ivuxolimab in advanced cancers. Measured with immunoSEQ multiplex PCR; TCRdb has only the in-frame clones, and not every one. The sample contains about 140,000 clones, 90% to 95% of which appear only once. This sample comprised CD4+ or CD8+ T cells sorted from blood, obtained in a trial of the OX40 agonist ivuxolimab. All receptors come from an adult with an advanced solid tumor such as melanoma, head and neck, liver or kidney cancer. The CDR3 runs from the conserved cysteine through the conserved F or W. Each record gives: V gene, J gene, CDR3 protein.

>TRBV6-5|TRBJ2-5
CASSYSASAETQYF
>TRBV7-2|TRBJ1-2
CASSNALEGFGYTF
>TRBV5-1|TRBJ1-3
CASSQDYRAYSGNTIYF
>TRBV5-1|TRBJ1-2
CASSFGGDYGYTF
>TRBV2|TRBJ2-5
CASSSQRETETQYF
>TRBV13|TRBJ2-1
CASSLTPRTRYNEQFF
>TRBV11-2|TRBJ2-2
CASSQNEGTGELFF
>TRBV10-3|TRBJ2-7
CAISERAAGGNEQYF
>TRBV6-5|TRBJ1-2
CASRSTGTASGYTF
>TRBV5-1|TRBJ2-5
CASSLDRGGGTQETQYF
>TRBV5-8|TRBJ1-5
CASSLGDQPQHF
>TRBV5-1|TRBJ2-3
CASSPLAGASTDTQYF
>TRBV6-6|TRBJ1-2
CASSYHSTNYGYTF
>TRBV5-1|TRBJ2-5
CASSGKRLAGGETQYF
>TRBV5-1|TRBJ2-2
CASSFGGAVGELFF
>TRBV5-1|TRBJ2-2
CASSLDLNTGELFF
>TRBV5-1|TRBJ2-6
CASRNDHTTKQGIYSGANVLTF
>TRBV7-2|TRBJ2-7
CASSRYTGSEQYF
>TRBV29-1|TRBJ2-1
CSVSRLAVYNEQFF
>TRBV28|TRBJ1-1
CASSLGGAEAFF
>TRBV9|TRBJ1-6
CASSGLPNSPLHF
>TRBV27|TRBJ1-1
CASIPLEGTEAFF
>TRBV2|TRBJ1-5
CASSSREQPQHF
>TRBV11-2|TRBJ1-4
CASSLDTEGWEKLFF
>TRBV11-2|TRBJ2-1
CASSLRKKGGQGADNEQFF
>TRBV27|TRBJ2-3
CASSFRVQGHTDTQYF
>TRBV28|TRBJ2-3
CASRWRDSPSGDTQYF
>TRBV5-6|TRBJ2-5
CASSLVPPRSSETQYF
>TRBV6-5|TRBJ2-1
CASSYWEGGPGNEQFF
>TRBV5-5|TRBJ1-3
CASSRPGAGNTIYF
>TRBV5-4|TRBJ2-3
CASSLKQGANRDTQYF
>TRBV18|TRBJ2-5
CASSLLDREKETQYF
>TRBV19|TRBJ1-4
CASTPGQGNEKLFF